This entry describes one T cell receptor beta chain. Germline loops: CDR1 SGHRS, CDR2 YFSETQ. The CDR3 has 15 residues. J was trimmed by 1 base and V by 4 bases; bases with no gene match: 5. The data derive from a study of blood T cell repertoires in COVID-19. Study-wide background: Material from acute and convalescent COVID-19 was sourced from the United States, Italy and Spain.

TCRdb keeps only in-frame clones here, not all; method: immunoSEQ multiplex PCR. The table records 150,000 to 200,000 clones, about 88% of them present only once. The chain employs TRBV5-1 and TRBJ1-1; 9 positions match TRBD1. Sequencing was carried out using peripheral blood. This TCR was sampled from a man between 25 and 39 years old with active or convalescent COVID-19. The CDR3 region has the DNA TGCGCCAGCAGCCCCGGGGACAGGGCGAACACTGAAGCTTTCTTT. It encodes CASSPGDRANTEAFF.